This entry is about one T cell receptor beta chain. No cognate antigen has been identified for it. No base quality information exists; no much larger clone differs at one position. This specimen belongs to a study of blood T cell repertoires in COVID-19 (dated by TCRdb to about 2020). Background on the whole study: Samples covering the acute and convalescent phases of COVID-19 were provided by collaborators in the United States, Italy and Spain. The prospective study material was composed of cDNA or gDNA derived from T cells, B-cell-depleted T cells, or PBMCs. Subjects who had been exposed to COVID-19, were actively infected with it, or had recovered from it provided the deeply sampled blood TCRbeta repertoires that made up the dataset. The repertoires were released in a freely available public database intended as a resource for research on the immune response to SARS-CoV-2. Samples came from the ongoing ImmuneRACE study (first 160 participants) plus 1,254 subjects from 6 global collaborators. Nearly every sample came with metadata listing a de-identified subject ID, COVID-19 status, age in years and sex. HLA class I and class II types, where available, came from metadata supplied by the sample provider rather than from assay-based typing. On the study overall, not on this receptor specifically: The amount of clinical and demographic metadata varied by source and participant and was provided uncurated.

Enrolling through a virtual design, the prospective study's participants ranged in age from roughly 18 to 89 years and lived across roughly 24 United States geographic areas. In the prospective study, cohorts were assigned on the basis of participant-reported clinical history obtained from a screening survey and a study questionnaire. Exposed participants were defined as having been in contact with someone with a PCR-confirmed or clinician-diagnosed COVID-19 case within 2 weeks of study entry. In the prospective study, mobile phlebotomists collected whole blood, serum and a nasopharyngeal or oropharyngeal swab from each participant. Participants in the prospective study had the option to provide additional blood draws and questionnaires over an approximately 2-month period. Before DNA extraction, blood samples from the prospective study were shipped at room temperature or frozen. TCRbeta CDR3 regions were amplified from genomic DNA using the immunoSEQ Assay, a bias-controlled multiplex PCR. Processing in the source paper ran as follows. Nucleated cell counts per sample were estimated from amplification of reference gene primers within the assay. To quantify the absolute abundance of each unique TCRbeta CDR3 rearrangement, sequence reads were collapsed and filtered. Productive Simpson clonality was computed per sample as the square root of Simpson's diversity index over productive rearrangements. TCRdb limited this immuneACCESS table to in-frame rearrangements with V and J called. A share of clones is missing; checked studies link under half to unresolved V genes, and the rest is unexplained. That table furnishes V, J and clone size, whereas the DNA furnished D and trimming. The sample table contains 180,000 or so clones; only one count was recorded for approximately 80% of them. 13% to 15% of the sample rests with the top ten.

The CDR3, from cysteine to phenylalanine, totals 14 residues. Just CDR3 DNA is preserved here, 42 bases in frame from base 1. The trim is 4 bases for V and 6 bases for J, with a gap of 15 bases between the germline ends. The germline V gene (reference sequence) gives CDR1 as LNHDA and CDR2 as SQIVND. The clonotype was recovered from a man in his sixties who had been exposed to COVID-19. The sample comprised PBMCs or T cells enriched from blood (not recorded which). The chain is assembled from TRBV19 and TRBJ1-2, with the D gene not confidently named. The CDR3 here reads CASSSLSPSDGYTF. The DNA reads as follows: TGTGCCAGTAGTAGCCTGTCCCCATCGGATGGCTACACCTTC.